The 19 T cell receptor beta chains below come from one sample, sequenced in a study of CD8+CD57+ T cells in acquired aplastic anemia. Genomic DNA was employed as the template in profiling TCR beta VDJ and CDR3. TCRdb analysed the reads with MiXCR anew, one entry per CDR3 protein. The data show around 51,000 distinct CDR3 sequences, with approximately 72% seen just once and approximately 31% held by the top ten. Sequencing was performed on sorted CD4+, CD8+, or CD8+CD57+ T cells (not recorded which) from PBMCs. The receptors were gathered from a human donor in good health, serving as a control.

This clonotype was found many times. The chain has TRBV28 and TRBJ1-2; 7 positions match TRBD1. CDR1 MDHEN and CDR2 SYDVKM come from the germline V gene. This CDR3 is built from 14 residues. V shed 5 bases, J shed 4 bases, and the junction held 7 bases outside the gene matches. CDR3 amino acids: CASSPRQGGYGYTF. For the CDR3, the DNA is TGTGCCAGCAGTCCTCGACAGGGCGGCTATGGCTACACCTTC.

The rearrangement uses TRBV15 and TRBJ1-5, with D hard to call. The length of the CDR3 is 12 residues. Looked up from germline, CDR1 is LNHNV and CDR2 is YYDKDF (reference sequence). Trimming shortened V by 3 bases and J by 6 bases, and 6 bases separated the two germline ends. The CDR3 nucleotides are TGTGCCACCAGCAGCGCAGGTCAGCCCCAGCATTTT. Protein product: CATSSAGQPQHF.

This clonotype was seen more than once but under ten times. The rearrangement links TRBV2 to TRBJ2-7; D not certain. V shed 6 bases and J shed 4 bases, with 10 bases lying between them. Germline CDR1 is SNHLY and CDR2 is FYNNEI. This CDR3 comprises 12 residues. CDR3 region: CASRGGDYEQYF. Written as DNA, the CDR3 is TGTGCCAGCAGGGGCGGAGATTACGAGCAGTACTTC.

The chain carries TRBV19 and TRBJ1-6; TRBD1 aligns across 9 bases. Trimming took 5 bases from V and 9 from J; bases not matched to a gene: 17. Germline-derived CDR1 and CDR2 are LNHDA and SQIVND (reference sequence). The CDR3 length is 18 residues. The CDR3 spells CASSSLLVGDRVFSPLHF. As DNA, the CDR3 is TGTGCCAGTAGTTCCCTTTTAGTAGGGGACAGGGTTTTTTCACCCCTCCACTTT.

This chain links TRBV29-1 with TRBJ1-1, with 7 bases identical to TRBD1. Germline CDR1 is SQVTM and CDR2 is ANQGSEA. The CDR3 runs 13 residues. V was pared by 6 bases and J by 4 bases, with 8 bases of the junction left unmatched. CDR3 sequence reads: CSVLRGPVTEAFF. The CDR3 DNA reads TGCAGCGTGTTGAGGGGGCCCGTCACTGAAGCTTTCTTT.

This clonotype has only a few counts. The chain links TRBV7-8 to TRBJ2-7; D not certain. The V gene lost 7 bases and the J gene lost 7 bases, with 14 bases spanning the gap. The germline V gene encodes CDR1 SGHVS and CDR2 FQNEAQ. This CDR3 has 12 amino acids. The CDR3 spells CASTLNTGEQYF. CDR3 bases: TGTGCCAGCACGTTGAACACCGGGGAGCAGTACTTC.

This chain connects TRBV19 to TRBJ2-3; D uncertain. CDR1 is LNHDA and CDR2 is SQIVND in the germline V gene (reference sequence). The CDR3 length is 15 residues. V lost 9 bases to trimming and J lost 4 bases, with 20 bases between them. The CDR3 spells CASHTFQVWADTQYF. The CDR3 region has the DNA TGTGCCAGCCATACCTTCCAAGTCTGGGCAGATACGCAGTATTTT.

The chain joins TRBV19 to TRBJ2-7; TRBD1 agrees at 8 bases. Looked up from germline, CDR1 is LNHDA and CDR2 is SQIVND (reference sequence). The V segment lost 4 bases and the J segment 1 base; nucleotides outside the gene matches: 3. This CDR3 has 14 residues. The CDR3 DNA reads TGTGCCAGTAGTACAGGGGGCAGTTCCTACGAGCAGTACTTC. Amino acids: CASSTGGSSYEQYF. The whole variable domain, remainder taken from reference TRBV19 and TRBJ2-7, is DGGITQSPKYLFRKEGQNVTLSCEQNLNHDAMYWYRQDPGQGLRLIYYSQIVNDFQKGDIAEGYSVSREKKESFPLTVTSAQKNPTAFYLCASSTGGSSYEQYFGPGTRLTVT.

The rearrangement links TRBV10-3 to TRBJ1-4; TRBD1 agrees at 7 bases. Germline CDR1 is ENHRY and CDR2 is SYGVKD. V was clipped by 3 bases and J by 4 bases; unmatched bases: 8. CDR3 length: 16 amino acids. The CDR3 DNA reads TGTGCCATCAGTGACACTGGGGGACAGCGTAATGAAAAACTGTTTTTT. Protein product: CAISDTGGQRNEKLFF.

The rearrangement links TRBV24-1 to TRBJ2-5, with 11 nucleotides matching TRBD2. The length of the CDR3 is 15 residues. Trimming at V came to 2 bases and at J to 5 bases, leaving 3 bases not matched to a gene. Germline V gene data show CDR1 as KGHDR and CDR2 as SFDVKD. The CDR3 region has the DNA TGTGCCACCAGTGATTCCGGGACTAGCGGTGAGACCCAGTACTTC. Translating gives CATSDSGTSGETQYF.

V and J are TRBV29-1 and TRBJ2-7; TRBD2 is a possible D gene (6 bases). The germline V gene encodes CDR1 SQVTM and CDR2 ANQGSEA. Between the trimmed V and J ends, which lost 7 bases and 2 bases, there was a span of 21 bases. The CDR3 has 15 residues. CDR3 coding DNA: TGCAGCGCTACCCCGGGGGTTTCCCTCCCCTACGAGCAGTACTTC. Its translation is CSATPGVSLPYEQYF.

Note on this clonotype: The junction does not match germline at one end; this may be a read error. V and J are TRBV25-1 and TRBJ2-7, with D possibly matching TRBD2 (5 bases). There are 13 residues in the CDR3. Germline values: CDR1 MGHDK, CDR2 SYGVNS. The CDR3 sequence is CASSQEGVYEQYF. CDR3 DNA: TGCGCCAGCAGCCAAGAGGGAGTCTACGAGCAGTACTTC.

V and J are TRBV20-1 and TRBJ2-7; D not resolved. CDR3 size: 13 residues. Trimming took off 1 base at V and 3 bases at J, with 10 bases between the two ends. The V gene's germline CDR1 is DFQATT and CDR2 SNEGSKA (reference sequence). DNA for the CDR3: TGCAGTGCTAGAGGACCGGGCCACTACGAGCAGTACTTC. As protein: CSARGPGHYEQYF.

This chain links TRBV5-4 with TRBJ2-7; D may be TRBD1 (6 bases). The V gene's germline CDR1 is SGHNT and CDR2 YYREEE (reference sequence). The CDR3 has 14 residues. The V end lost 4 bases, the J end lost 5 bases, and 16 bases lay between the germline ends. CDR3 in DNA: TGTGCCAGCAGCCCACTAACAGGGTTGCACGAGCAGTACTTC. Protein product: CASSPLTGLHEQYF.

The chain employs TRBV25-1 and TRBJ1-6; 7 bases map to TRBD1. The V gene end was trimmed by 6 bases and the J gene end by 8 bases; junction bases not matched to a gene: 4. Germline V gene data show CDR1 as MGHDK and CDR2 as SYGVNS. The CDR3 length is 13 residues. The chain's CDR3 is CASRWTGYSPLHF. In DNA form, the CDR3 reads TGTGCCAGCAGGTGGACAGGCTATTCACCCCTCCACTTT.

The rearrangement links TRBV20-1 to TRBJ2-5; D might be TRBD1 (5 bases). Germline lookup yields CDR1 DFQATT and CDR2 SNEGSKA (reference sequence). V lost 3 bases to trimming and J lost 5 bases, with 16 bases between them. The CDR3 is made up of 14 amino acids. CDR3 DNA sequence: TGCAGTGCTAGGACGGTGTGGGGCGAGGAGACCCAGTACTTC. Translating it yields CSARTVWGEETQYF.

The rearrangement links TRBV7-9 to TRBJ2-5, with 10 bases matching TRBD2. The CDR3 sequence is 15 residues long. V shed 6 bases and J 3 bases; nucleotides not matched to a gene: 7. Germline assignment: CDR1 SEHNR and CDR2 FQNEAQ (reference sequence). Here the CDR3 DNA reads TGTGCCAGCAGGCCGGGACTAGCGAACGAAGAGACCCAGTACTTC. Residues: CASRPGLANEETQYF.

The chain carries TRBV10-3 and TRBJ2-7, with 11 bases fitting TRBD2. V lost 5 bases and J lost 4; bases outside the gene matches: 4. CDR3 length equals 14 residues. The germline CDR1 and CDR2 sequences are ENHRY and SYGVKD. The CDR3 sequence is CAISPLAGEYEQYF. DNA for the CDR3: TGTGCCATCAGTCCACTAGCGGGAGAGTACGAGCAGTACTTC.

The V call is TRBV25-1, the J call TRBJ2-1; 10 bases align to TRBD1. The CDR3 extends over 15 amino acids. The V and J ends lost 4 bases and 5 bases, in that order; junction bases with no gene match: 5. The germline gives CDR1 MGHDK, CDR2 SYGVNS. The DNA of the CDR3 is TGTGCCAGCAGTGCGGACAGGGGGGGGAACAATGAGCAGTTCTTC. Its translation is CASSADRGGNNEQFF. Combining the CDR3 with reference TRBV25-1 and TRBJ2-1 gives the whole variable domain EADIYQTPRYLVIGTGKKITLECSQTMGHDKMYWYQQDPGMELHLIHYSYGVNSTEKGDLSSESTVSRIRTEHFPLTLESARPSHTSQYLCASSADRGGNNEQFFGPGTRLTVL.